The 31 T cell receptor beta chains presented below share a single source sample, sequenced in a study of CD8+CD57+ T cells in acquired aplastic anemia. TCR beta VDJ and CDR3 were profiled, and genomic DNA was the template. TCRdb redid the calling of the reads with MiXCR, one entry per CDR3 protein. The data hold around 430,000 distinct CDR3 sequences, with approximately 32% observed a single time. Selection for sequencing was limited to patients who had shown CD8+CD57+ cell expansion by flow cytometry. Sequencing input: sorted CD4+, CD8+, or CD8+CD57+ T cells (not recorded which) from PBMCs. These receptors originate from a human donor with aplastic anemia.

V usage is TRBV9 and J usage is TRBJ1-6, with D possibly being TRBD1 (6 bases). With 2 bases removed from V and 9 bases from J, the gap between germline ends came to 18 bases. In germline, CDR1 is SGDLS, CDR2 YYNGEE. The CDR3 has 16 residues. The DNA of the CDR3 is TGTGCCAGCAGCGTTAACCCAGGGGAGGCAGCTTCACCCCTCCACTTT. It encodes CASSVNPGEAASPLHF.

This clonotype was seen a handful of times. The chain couples TRBV11-2 to TRBJ1-4; D unclear. The CDR3 loop spans 17 amino acids. Germline CDR1 is SGHAT and CDR2 is FQNNGV. Deletions cut 2 bases from V and 0 bases from J, with 13 bases between. The CDR3 DNA sequence: TGTGCCAGCAGCTTACTGCGGCAGAGCGCAACTAATGAAAAACTGTTTTTT. Protein sequence: CASSLLRQSATNEKLFF.

The chain has TRBV27 and TRBJ1-2; D may be TRBD1 (5 bases). The CDR3 spans 15 residues. CDR1 is MNHEY, CDR2 SMNVEV, per germline (reference sequence). V was cut by 6 bases and J by 2 bases, with 16 bases left in between. Here the CDR3 DNA reads TGTGCCAGCAGCCGAGACAGCGCCTGGAACTATGGCTACACCTTC. Translated, it gives CASSRDSAWNYGYTF.

The V call is TRBV6-5, the J call TRBJ1-2, with a weak D call TRBD1 (5 bases). The CDR3 covers 17 residues. Per the germline V gene, CDR1 is MNHEY and CDR2 is SVGAGI. Trimming shortened V by 2 bases and J by 0 bases, and 16 bases separated the two germline ends. The CDR3 nucleotides read TGTGCCAGCAGTTACCTTGTGGGGCAACGAGCTAACTATGGCTACACCTTC. It yields the protein CASSYLVGQRANYGYTF.

In its sample, this clonotype was seen many times. The CDR3 DNA follows: TGCGCCAGCAGCTTGGATCGGGGCGGCTACACCTTC. It codes for CASSLDRGGYTF. This sequence joins TRBV5-1 and TRBJ1-2, with D perhaps TRBD1 (5 bases). The CDR3 contains 12 residues. Germline values: CDR1 SGHRS, CDR2 YFSETQ. Trimming stripped 0 bases from V and 8 bases from J, with 8 bases between.

On this clonotype: A much larger clone lies a single base off, so this may be a read error. This chain joins TRBV20-1 and TRBJ1-6; 9 nucleotides match TRBD1. The CDR3 is 14 residues long. CDR1 and CDR2 (germline): DFQATT, SNEGSKA (reference sequence). This chain's CDR3 is CSVRAGTGPLPLHF. CDR3 nucleotide sequence: TGCAGTGTTAGAGCCGGGACAGGGCCCCTGCCCCTCCACTTT.

The CDR3 DNA reads as TGTGCCATCGGTAGGCCCCAGGGACAAGCTTTCTTT. Translation gives CAIGRPQGQAFF. The V call is TRBV10-3, the J call TRBJ1-1; TRBD1 is a possible D gene (5 bases). The CDR3 length is 12 residues. V dropped 8 bases and J dropped 9 bases, with 16 bases sitting between them. The V gene's germline CDR1 is ENHRY and CDR2 SYGVKD.

This clonotype was found a few times. The chain uses TRBV27 and TRBJ2-5; 9 bases are a match to TRBD1. J lost 3 bases, V lost 1 base, and 3 bases had no gene match. Germline V CDR1 and CDR2: MNHEY, SMNVEV (reference sequence). The length of the CDR3 is 15 residues. The CDR3 spells CASSLWGQGEETQYF. The CDR3 DNA follows: TGTGCCAGCAGTTTATGGGGACAGGGTGAAGAGACCCAGTACTTC.

This clonotype was counted ten times or more. V is TRBV20-1 and J is TRBJ1-6; D remains unclear. The CDR3 loop spans 14 amino acids. V was shortened by 6 bases and J by 10 bases, with 19 bases between the two germline ends. Germline values: CDR1 DFQATT, CDR2 SNEGSKA (reference sequence). In nucleotides, the CDR3 is TGCAGTGCATTAGGACCCCTCATGCGATCACCCCTCCACTTT. Its protein product is CSALGPLMRSPLHF.

CDR3 residues: CASSLTGPGDSEQFF. The CDR3 DNA sequence: TGTGCCAGCAGCTTAACGGGGCCAGGGGATAGTGAGCAGTTCTTC. This rearrangement joins TRBV7-3 to TRBJ2-1, with a tentative D call TRBD1 (6 bases). V shed 0 bases and J shed 9 bases, with 15 bases lying between them. The CDR3 spans 15 residues. From germline, CDR1 is SGHTA and CDR2 FQGTGA.

The V and J genes are TRBV19 and TRBJ2-1; D might be TRBD1 (6 bases). This CDR3 region has 17 residues. V was cut by 3 bases and J by 5 bases, with 20 bases left in between. CDR1 and CDR2 from the germline V gene are LNHDA and SQIVND (reference sequence). This CDR3 is CASSIADNRVAHNEQFF. CDR3 DNA sequence: TGTGCCAGTAGTATCGCAGATAACAGGGTGGCGCACAATGAGCAGTTCTTC.

In this sample, this clonotype turned up a few times. This rearrangement joins TRBV7-8 to TRBJ2-1; the D gene is possibly TRBD2 (5 bases). CDR3 length equals 15 residues. Germline V gene data show CDR1 as SGHVS and CDR2 as FQNEAQ. V was pared by 5 bases and J by 0 bases, with 11 bases between. Written as DNA, the CDR3 is TGTGCCAGCAGCCCGCGGGTTCTCTCCTACAATGAGCAGTTCTTC. Translation gives CASSPRVLSYNEQFF.

The DNA of the CDR3 is TGTGCCAGTCGGAGGGGGGTTCAAGAGACCCAGTACTTC. This translates into CASRRGVQETQYF. The chain has TRBV7-2 and TRBJ2-5; D may correspond to TRBD1 or TRBD2 (6 bases each). The length of the CDR3 is 13 residues. Looked up from germline, CDR1 is SGHTA and CDR2 is FQGNSA. V was shortened by 9 bases and J by 2 bases, with 13 bases between the two germline ends.

Turning to this clonotype: A much larger clone is a single base away; this may be a read error. The rearrangement uses TRBV10-2 and TRBJ2-7; D is uncertain. CDR1 WSHSY and CDR2 SAAADI come from the germline V gene. This CDR3 is 12 amino acids long. The DNA of the CDR3 is TGTGCCAGCAGCCATACAGTTTACGAGCAGTGCTTC. Protein: CASSHTVYEQCF.

CDR3 coding DNA: TGTGCCAGTCACCGGACGACCTTTTCTGGGGCCAACGTCCTGACTTTC. As protein: CASHRTTFSGANVLTF. The J gene is TRBJ2-6, the V gene TRBV19, with D hard to call. V lost 8 bases, J lost 1 base, and 15 bases lay in between. The CDR3 has 16 residues. Germline V gene lookup returns CDR1 LNHDA and CDR2 SQIVND (reference sequence).

The CDR3 bases are TGCAGTGCTGGACTGGGGGCTTCGCCCGATGAGACCCAGTACTTC. This gives the protein CSAGLGASPDETQYF. This rearrangement joins TRBV20-1 to TRBJ2-5; D perhaps matches TRBD1 (6 bases). V was shortened by 5 bases and J by 5 bases, with 21 bases between the two germline ends. CDR1 is DFQATT and CDR2 is SNEGSKA in the germline V gene (reference sequence). This CDR3 spans 15 amino acids.

This clonotype was seen many times. V and J are TRBV7-2 and TRBJ1-2; D gene ambiguous. This CDR3 has 12 residues. From germline, CDR1 is SGHTA and CDR2 FQGNSA. V was cut by 2 bases and J by 5 bases, with 6 bases left in between. The CDR3 loop is CASSLSPYGYTF. The CDR3 DNA reads as TGTGCCAGCAGCTTATCTCCTTATGGCTACACCTTC.

This clonotype occurred a few times. The chain employs TRBV9 and TRBJ1-3, with D unresolved. The CDR3 sequence is 17 residues long. The germline gives CDR1 SGDLS, CDR2 YYNGEE. Between the trimmed V and J ends, which lost 1 base and 0 bases, there was a span of 14 bases. The CDR3 protein is CASSVFGSKASGNTIYF. The CDR3 bases are TGTGCCAGCAGCGTATTTGGGTCCAAGGCCTCTGGAAACACCATATATTTT.

This clonotype was seen repeatedly, ten times or more. The J gene is TRBJ2-1, the V gene TRBV29-1; 7 bases map to TRBD2. Germline V gene lookup returns CDR1 SQVTM and CDR2 ANQGSEA. The CDR3 runs to 14 residues. Trimming at V came to 4 bases and at J to 3 bases, leaving 6 bases not matched to a gene. Here the CDR3 DNA reads TGCAGCGTTGTAGGGCTAGCGGACTACAATGAGCAGTTCTTC. Amino acid sequence: CSVVGLADYNEQFF.

The V and J genes are TRBV25-1 and TRBJ2-1; D is possibly TRBD2 (5 bases). The germline gives CDR1 MGHDK, CDR2 SYGVNS. This CDR3 has 14 residues. Trimming took off 6 bases at V and 8 bases at J, with 17 bases between the two ends. The CDR3, as DNA: TGTGCCAGCAGCGCAATACTAGGTCCGCATGAGCAGTTCTTC. This codes for CASSAILGPHEQFF.

Note on this clonotype: The junction differs from germline at one of its ends, possibly a read error. This sequence joins TRBV6-1 and TRBJ2-6; D gene unclear. The V gene's germline CDR1 is MNHNS and CDR2 SASEGT. This CDR3 has 14 amino acids. In DNA, the CDR3 is TGTGCTAGCAGTGGAAACTCTGGGGCCAACGTCCTGACTTTC. The encoded protein is CASSGNSGANVLTF.

The chain uses TRBV12-5 and TRBJ2-5; D is ambiguous. The CDR3 loop spans 13 amino acids. V lost 0 bases and J 7 bases, leaving 9 bases between the germline ends. Per germline, CDR1 LGHNT and CDR2 FRNRAP. The CDR3 spells CASGLVGERTQYF. The CDR3 DNA follows: TGTGCTAGTGGTTTGGTAGGAGAGCGGACCCAGTACTTC. The full variable domain, with the rest looked up from reference TRBV12-5 and TRBJ2-5, is DARVTQTPRHKVTEMGQEVTMRCQPILGHNTVFWYRQTMMQGLELLAYFRNRAPLDDSGMPKDRFSAEMPDATLATLKIQPSEPRDSAVYFCASGLVGERTQYFGPGTRLLVL.

This clonotype has at least ten counts. V usage is TRBV19 and J usage is TRBJ2-7; D is tentatively TRBD1 or TRBD2 (6 bases each). V was trimmed by 9 bases and J by 3 bases, leaving 18 bases between them. Germline V gives CDR1 LNHDA, CDR2 SQIVND (reference sequence). The CDR3 contains 14 residues. The CDR3 spells CARRGDESHYEQYF. CDR3 bases: TGTGCCAGGAGGGGGGACGAATCCCACTACGAGCAGTACTTC. The entire variable domain, with the rest obtained from reference TRBV19 and TRBJ2-7, is as follows: DGGITQSPKYLFRKEGQNVTLSCEQNLNHDAMYWYRQDPGQGLRLIYYSQIVNDFQKGDIAEGYSVSREKKESFPLTVTSAQKNPTAFYLCARRGDESHYEQYFGPGTRLTVT.

V usage is TRBV6-1 and J usage is TRBJ1-1; D possibly corresponds to TRBD1 (5 bases). V was cut by 7 bases and J by 1 base, with 16 bases left in between. This CDR3 has 15 residues. The germline V gene encodes CDR1 MNHNS and CDR2 SASEGT. CDR3 in DNA: TGTGCCAGCAAAGGAATACAGGACCCGAACACTGAAGCTTTCTTT. It encodes CASKGIQDPNTEAFF.

This clonotype was detected ten times or more. This rearrangement joins TRBV19 to TRBJ2-5, with D possibly being TRBD1 or TRBD2 (5 bases each). The CDR3 sequence is 13 residues long. V shed 1 base and J shed 3 bases, with 6 bases lying between them. Per germline, CDR1 LNHDA and CDR2 SQIVND (reference sequence). The CDR3 region is CASSIGGKETQYF. Here the CDR3 DNA reads TGTGCCAGTAGTATAGGGGGGAAAGAGACCCAGTACTTC. The variable domain in full, completed from reference TRBV19 and TRBJ2-5, reads DGGITQSPKYLFRKEGQNVTLSCEQNLNHDAMYWYRQDPGQGLRLIYYSQIVNDFQKGDIAEGYSVSREKKESFPLTVTSAQKNPTAFYLCASSIGGKETQYFGPGTRLLVL.

About this clonotype: This may come from a read error, since a much larger clone is one base off. The chain is built from TRBV7-2 and TRBJ1-6; D is uncertain. Germline V gene data show CDR1 as SGHTA and CDR2 as FQGNSA. The CDR3 totals 13 residues. V was cut by 6 bases and J by 10 bases, with 13 bases left in between. The CDR3, as DNA: TGTGCCAGCAGTATCAACTTAGGGTCACCCCTCCACTTT. The encoded protein is CASSINLGSPLHF.

This clonotype appeared many times. The rearrangement uses TRBV20-1 and TRBJ1-6; TRBD1 matches at 9 bases. The germline V gene encodes CDR1 DFQATT and CDR2 SNEGSKA (reference sequence). The CDR3 length is 14 residues. V lost 2 bases to trimming and J lost 11 bases; unmatched junction nucleotides: 7. The chain's CDR3 is CSARSPGQGTPLHF. The CDR3 DNA reads TGCAGTGCTAGATCCCCGGGACAGGGAACACCCCTCCACTTT.

CDR3: CASSSTRTAGDGYTF. CDR3 coding DNA: TGTGCCAGCAGTTCGACCCGGACTGCGGGGGATGGCTACACCTTC. The V and J genes are TRBV25-1 and TRBJ1-2; D perhaps matches TRBD1 (5 bases). There are 15 residues in the CDR3. Germline V gene lookup returns CDR1 MGHDK and CDR2 SYGVNS. V shed 5 bases and J shed 6 bases, with 19 bases lying between them.

This CDR3 is CASSFLLGEAFF. The CDR3, as DNA: TGTGCCAGCAGCTTCTTGCTGGGTGAAGCTTTCTTT. This chain joins TRBV7-2 and TRBJ1-1; D gene uncertain. CDR1 SGHTA and CDR2 FQGNSA come from the germline V gene. With 3 bases removed from V and 7 bases from J, the gap between germline ends came to 9 bases. The CDR3 contains 12 residues.

This clonotype was detected many times. This chain joins TRBV6-1 and TRBJ1-3; D is undetermined. The CDR3 contains 15 residues. Per the germline V gene, CDR1 is MNHNS and CDR2 is SASEGT. Trimming removed 5 bases from V and 2 bases from J, with 13 bases in between. CDR3 amino acids: CASSSLASTGNTIYF. CDR3 nucleotide sequence: TGTGCCAGCAGTTCCCTCGCCAGTACTGGAAACACCATATATTTT.

V and J are TRBV19 and TRBJ1-2, with 11 bases lining up with TRBD1. Looked up from germline, CDR1 is LNHDA and CDR2 is SQIVND (reference sequence). J gave up 2 bases and V 7 bases, and 3 bases lay outside the gene matches. The CDR3 is made up of 14 amino acids. The CDR3: CASTRTGGNYGYTF. As DNA, the CDR3 is TGTGCCAGTACAAGGACAGGGGGCAACTATGGCTACACCTTC.